Sequencing of this TCR beta chain was carried out in a study of blood T cell repertoires in COVID-19. The CDR3 spans 16 residues. The junction had 6 bases not matched to a gene; V was cut back by 1 base and J by 1 base. Germline V CDR1 and CDR2: PRHDT, FYEKMQ (reference sequence). Each recovered donor of Cohort 3 presented with two negative PCRs, clearance, or symptom resolution. The protocol was immunoSEQ multiplex PCR, while the TCRdb copy is restricted to in-frame clones and leaves out a portion. The sample records 330,000 or so clones, about 90% being singletons. The material sequenced was PBMCs or T cells enriched from blood (not recorded which). The chain employs TRBV13 and TRBJ1-2, with 7 bases matching TRBD1. The sequence derives from a man younger than 45 who had recovered from COVID-19. The chain's CDR3 is CASSLEWGTDNYGYTF. CDR3 DNA: TGTGCCAGCAGCTTAGAGTGGGGGACAGATAACTATGGCTACACCTTC.